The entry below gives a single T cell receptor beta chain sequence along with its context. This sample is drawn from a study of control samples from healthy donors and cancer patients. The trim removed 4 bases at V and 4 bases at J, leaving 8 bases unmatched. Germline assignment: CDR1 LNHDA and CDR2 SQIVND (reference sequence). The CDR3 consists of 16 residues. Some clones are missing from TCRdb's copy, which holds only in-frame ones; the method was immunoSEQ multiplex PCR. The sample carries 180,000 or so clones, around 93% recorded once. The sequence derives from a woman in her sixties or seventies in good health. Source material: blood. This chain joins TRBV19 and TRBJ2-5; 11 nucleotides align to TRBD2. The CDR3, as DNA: TGTGCCAGTAGTAAACTAATAGCGGGGGGGCGAGAGACCCAGTACTTC. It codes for CASSKLIAGGRETQYF.